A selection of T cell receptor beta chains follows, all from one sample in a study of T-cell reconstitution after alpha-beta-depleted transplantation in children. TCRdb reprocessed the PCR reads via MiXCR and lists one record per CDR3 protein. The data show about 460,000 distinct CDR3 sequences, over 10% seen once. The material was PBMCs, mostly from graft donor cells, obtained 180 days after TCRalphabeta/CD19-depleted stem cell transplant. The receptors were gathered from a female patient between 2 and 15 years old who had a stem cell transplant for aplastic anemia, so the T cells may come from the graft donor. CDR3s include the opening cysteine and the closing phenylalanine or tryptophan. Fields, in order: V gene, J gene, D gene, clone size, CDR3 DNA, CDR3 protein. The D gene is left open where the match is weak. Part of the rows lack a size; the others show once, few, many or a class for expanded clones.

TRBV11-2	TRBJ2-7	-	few	TGTGCCAGCAGCACCTGGGACGCCACCTACGAGCAGTACTTC	CASSTWDATYEQYF
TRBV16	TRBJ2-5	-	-	TGTGCCAGCAGCCAACAGGCAACCAGACAAGAGACCCAGTACTTC	CASSQQATRQETQYF
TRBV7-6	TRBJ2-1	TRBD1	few	TGTGCCAGCAGCACCACCGGTACAGGGGCGAATGAGCAGTTCTTC	CASSTTGTGANEQFF
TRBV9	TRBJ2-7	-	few	TGTGCCAGCAGCGCCCGTTTAGGAGGTACCTACGAGCAGTACTTC	CASSARLGGTYEQYF
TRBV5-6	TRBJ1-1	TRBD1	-	TGTGCCAGCAGCACGGGACAGGGGGCGACCACTGAAGCTTTCTTT	CASSTGQGATTEAFF
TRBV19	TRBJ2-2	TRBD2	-	TGTGCCAGTACCTCGATGGAGCGGGGGCCCTTAGGGGAGCTGTTTTTT	CASTSMERGPLGELFF
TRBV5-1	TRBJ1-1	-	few	TGCGCCAGCAGCCCGGTGGTGGGGGGCCCTGGGTTCACTGAAGCTTTCTTT	CASSPVVGGPGFTEAFF
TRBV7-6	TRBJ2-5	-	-	TGTGCCAGCAGCTCTATTTCTGGGCAGAACCAAGAGACCCAGTACTTC	CASSSISGQNQETQYF
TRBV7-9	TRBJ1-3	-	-	TGTGCCAGCAGCTTATCCACCTCTGGAAACACCATATATTTT	CASSLSTSGNTIYF
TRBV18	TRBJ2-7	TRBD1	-	TGTGCCAGCTCATCAACCGGGACAGGCTACGAGCAGTACTTC	CASSSTGTGYEQYF
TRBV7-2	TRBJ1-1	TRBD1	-	TGTGCCAGCAGCCCCACAGGGGGCTGGAACACTGAAGCTTTCTTT	CASSPTGGWNTEAFF
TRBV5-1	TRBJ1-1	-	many	TGCGCCAGCAGCTTGGTTAACAGGGATTCTGAAGCTTTCTTT	CASSLVNRDSEAFF
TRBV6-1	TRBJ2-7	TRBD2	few	TGTGCCAGCAGGGGACCAGCGGGAGGGGGCCACGAGCAGTACTTC	CASRGPAGGGHEQYF
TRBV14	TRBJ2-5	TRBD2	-	TGTGCCAGCAGCCCACTAGCGCTCCAAGAGACCCAGTACTTC	CASSPLALQETQYF
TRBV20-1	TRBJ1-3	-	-	TGCAGTGCTAGGCAGGGTAGGGGAAACACCATATATTTT	CSARQGRGNTIYF
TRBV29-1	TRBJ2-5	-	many	TGCAGCGTTGGGGACCTTACTAGGGGTGAGACCCAGTACTTC	CSVGDLTRGETQYF
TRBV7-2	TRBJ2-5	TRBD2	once	TGTGCCAGCAGCTCATGGGGGAGGCGGGAGGTAGAAGAGACCCAGTACTTC	CASSSWGRREVEETQYF
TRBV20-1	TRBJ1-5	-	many	TGCAGTGCCGTAGGACAGTTTAATCAGCCCCAGCATTTT	CSAVGQFNQPQHF
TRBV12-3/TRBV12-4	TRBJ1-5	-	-	TGTGCCAGCAGATCGGACAGAAGCAATCAGCCCCAGCATTTT	CASRSDRSNQPQHF
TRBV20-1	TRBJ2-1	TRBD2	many	TGCAGTGCCCCGGGACTAGCGGGATCAAACTACAATGAGCAGTTCTTC	CSAPGLAGSNYNEQFF
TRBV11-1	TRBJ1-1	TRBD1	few	TGTGCCAGCAGCTTAGGGGACAGGCGCTGGGATGAAGCTTTCTTT	CASSLGDRRWDEAFF
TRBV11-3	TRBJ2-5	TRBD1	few	TGTGCCAGCAGCTTGGGGACAGTAAAGGGGGAGACCCAGTACTTC	CASSLGTVKGETQYF
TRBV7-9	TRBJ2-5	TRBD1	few	TGTGCCAGCAGCTACCCAGGGGGCGCGGAGACCCAGTACTTC	CASSYPGGAETQYF
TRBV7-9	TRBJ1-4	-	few	TGTGCCAGCAGCTTAGGCCCTACGGGACCAACTAATGAAAAACTGTTTTTT	CASSLGPTGPTNEKLFF
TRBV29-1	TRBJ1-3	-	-	TGCAGCGTTGACGGGAGTAGCTCTGGAAACACCATATATTTT	CSVDGSSSGNTIYF
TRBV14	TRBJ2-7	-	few	TGTGCCAGCAGCCGCGGGCAGGGGAAGATCTACGAGCAGTACTTC	CASSRGQGKIYEQYF
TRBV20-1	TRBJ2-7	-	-	TGCAGTGCTATGGTGGGGCTAGAACCCGGCGAGCAGTACTTC	CSAMVGLEPGEQYF
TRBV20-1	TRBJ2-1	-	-	TGCAGTGCTAGAGTAGGCTACTCCTACAATGAGCAGTTCTTC	CSARVGYSYNEQFF
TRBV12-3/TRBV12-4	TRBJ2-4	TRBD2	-	TGTGCCAGCAGTTTGGGGGGGTTCAGTGGGAACATTCAGTACTTC	CASSLGGFSGNIQYF
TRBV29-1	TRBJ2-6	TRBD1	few	TGCAGCGTTGATGGCCTGCGGGACAGGGCTACTGGGGCCAACGTCCTGACTTTC	CSVDGLRDRATGANVLTF
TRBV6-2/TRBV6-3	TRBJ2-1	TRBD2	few	TGTGCCAGCAGCCCCGGGGGGGAAGGGCGCAATGAGCAGTTCTTC	CASSPGGEGRNEQFF
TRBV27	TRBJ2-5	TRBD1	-	TGTGCCAGCAGTTCCGGGACAGGGGTGGAGACCCAGTACTTC	CASSSGTGVETQYF
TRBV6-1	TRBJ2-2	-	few	TGTGCCGTCCGCCGGGACCCCGCCCCGAACACCGGGGAGCTGTTTTTT	CAVRRDPAPNTGELFF
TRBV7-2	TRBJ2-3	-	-	TGTGCCAGCAGCTTAGATCTCGCTAGGCGTGCGGGCACAGATACGCAGTATTTT	CASSLDLARRAGTDTQYF
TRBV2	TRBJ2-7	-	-	TGTGCCAGCAGGGGTATCCGGGCCGCCTACGAGCAGTACTTC	CASRGIRAAYEQYF
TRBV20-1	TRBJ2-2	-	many	TGCAGCGCCAGAGGAAGCGGGGAGCTGTTTTTT	CSARGSGELFF
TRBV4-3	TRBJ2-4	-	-	TGCGCCAGCAGCCAATCCCCCGACCGGGACATTCAGTACTTC	CASSQSPDRDIQYF
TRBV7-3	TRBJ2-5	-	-	TGTGCCAGCAGCTTAGGGCCGGGGTTCCAAGAGACCCAGTACTTC	CASSLGPGFQETQYF
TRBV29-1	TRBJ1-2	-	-	TGCAGCGTCAGCAACAGGGCGTATCCCTCTGGCTACACCTTC	CSVSNRAYPSGYTF
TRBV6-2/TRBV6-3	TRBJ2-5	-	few	TGTGCCAGCAGTCGGAGTTTCTTTGAGACCCAGTACTTC	CASSRSFFETQYF
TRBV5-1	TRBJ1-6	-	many	TGCGCCAGCAGCTTGGAGGCCAGTGCCTTGTCACCCCTCCACTTT	CASSLEASALSPLHF
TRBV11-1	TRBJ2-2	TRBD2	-	TGTGCCAGCAGCTTCGGGACTAGCGGGCTCCGCGGACTCCCCGGGGAGCTGTTTTTT	CASSFGTSGLRGLPGELFF
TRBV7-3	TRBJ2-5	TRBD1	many	TGTGCCAGCAGCTTGGCAGGGGGAATTCGGGAGACCCAGTACTTC	CASSLAGGIRETQYF
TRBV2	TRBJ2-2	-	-	TGTGCCAGCAGTGCAACAGCCGGACCAACCGGGGAGCTGTTTTTT	CASSATAGPTGELFF
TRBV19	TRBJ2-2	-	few	TGTGCCAGTAGTATAGATCTTACCCCGCAGGCGCGGGGGGAGCTGTTTTTT	CASSIDLTPQARGELFF
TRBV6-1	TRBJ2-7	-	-	TGTGCCAGCAAAGGCGGTCCTGGCTCCTACGAGCAGTACTTC	CASKGGPGSYEQYF
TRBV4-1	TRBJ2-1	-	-	TGCGCCAGCAGCCATATCGGACGCCACAATGAGCAGTTCTTC	CASSHIGRHNEQFF
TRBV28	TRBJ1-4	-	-	TGTGCCAGCAGTTTTAGTGAAAAACTGTTTTTT	CASSFSEKLFF
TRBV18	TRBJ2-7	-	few	TGTGCCAGCTCACCAACGACAGCCCTACTCGAGCAGTACTTC	CASSPTTALLEQYF
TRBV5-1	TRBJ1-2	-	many	TGCGCCAGCAGCTTGGGTGCCGGGGGCAAGGACTATGGCTACACCTTC	CASSLGAGGKDYGYTF
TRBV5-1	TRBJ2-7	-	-	TGCGCCAGCAGCTGCGGACACCGGGACGAGCAGTACTTC	CASSCGHRDEQYF
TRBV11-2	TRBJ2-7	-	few	TGTGCCAGCAGCTTAGGGCGGGACTCCTACTACGAGCAGTACTTC	CASSLGRDSYYEQYF
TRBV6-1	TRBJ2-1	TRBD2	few	TGTGCCAGCAGTCTGGTAACTAGCGGGGCACCCTACAATGAGCAGTTCTTC	CASSLVTSGAPYNEQFF
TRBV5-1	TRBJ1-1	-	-	TGCGCCAGCAGCTCTACCGGGCATAAGAACACTGAAGCTTTCTTT	CASSSTGHKNTEAFF
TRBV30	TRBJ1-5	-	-	TGTGCCTGGGGAAACAGGGGCAATCAGCCCCAGCATTTT	CAWGNRGNQPQHF
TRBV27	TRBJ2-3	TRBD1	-	TGTGCCAGCAGCAACACCGGGACAGGGAGGTTAGATACGCAGTATTTT	CASSNTGTGRLDTQYF
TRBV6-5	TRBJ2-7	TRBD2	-	TGTGCCAGCAGTTACCGCCCCAATCTAGCGGATCCCCCCTACGAGCAGTACTTC	CASSYRPNLADPPYEQYF